The clone carrying this TCR beta chain was detected a few times. Antigen specificity is unknown. Germline CDR1 SGHNT, CDR2 YYREEE (reference sequence). The ends lost 3 bases at V and 10 bases at J; junction bases unmatched: 12. This CDR3 has 16 amino acids. TCRdb passed the 5' RACE reads through MiXCR, listing each CDR3 protein once. The profile covers some 110,000 distinct CDR3 sequences, with about 7.2% appearing a single time and approximately 2.7% taken by the ten largest. This entry is derived from a study of T cells after yellow fever vaccination. General study points: A weaker secondary response peaked on day 5, the primary on day 15. Post-booster repertoires contained most primary-vaccination clones again (almost 97% CD4, approximately 88% CD8).

The chain is built from TRBV5-4 and TRBJ1-6; 8 bases fit TRBD1. The material was CD4+ T cells sorted from PBMCs, obtained roughly 46 days after the first yellow fever vaccination. The sequence derives from a man between 18 and 29 years old who received the YFV17D yellow fever vaccine. The CDR3 DNA follows: TGTGCCAGCAGCTCCTCTCTGACAGGGGCCTCATCACCCCTCCACTTT. As protein: CASSSSLTGASSPLHF.